This TCR beta chain was retrieved from a study of STAT5B mutations in CD4+ large granular lymphocyte leukemia. Study findings and constraints: TRBV06-family usage was enriched in top patient clones (8/27) versus controls (2/35). CD4-sorted patient repertoires seemed more clonal than healthy CD4+ repertoires.

Sequencing was at survey level. Original processing methods: Productive clonotypes were detectable down to 2.59 x 10-5 frequency. Assay used: immunoSEQ multiplex PCR; TCRdb lists only in-frame clones, some missing. V, J and clone size reflect that table, while D and trimming were determined from the DNA. This sample has about 23,000 clones; roughly three quarters occur once, and the top ten carry 0.4% to 0.45%. J gave up 1 base and V 3 bases, and 10 bases lay outside the gene matches. In germline, CDR1 is LNHDA, CDR2 SQIVND (reference sequence). This CDR3 is built from 17 residues. To note about this clone: Antigen unknown.

The sample was CD4+ T cells from blood buffy coats. The chain carries TRBV19 and TRBJ2-5; 8 bases match TRBD2. This clonotype was sampled from a human donor in good health. The DNA of the CDR3 is TGTGCCAGTAGTATCTCCGCGGGAGGCGGGGGCCAAGAGACCCAGTACTTC. Amino acid sequence: CASSISAGGGGQETQYF.